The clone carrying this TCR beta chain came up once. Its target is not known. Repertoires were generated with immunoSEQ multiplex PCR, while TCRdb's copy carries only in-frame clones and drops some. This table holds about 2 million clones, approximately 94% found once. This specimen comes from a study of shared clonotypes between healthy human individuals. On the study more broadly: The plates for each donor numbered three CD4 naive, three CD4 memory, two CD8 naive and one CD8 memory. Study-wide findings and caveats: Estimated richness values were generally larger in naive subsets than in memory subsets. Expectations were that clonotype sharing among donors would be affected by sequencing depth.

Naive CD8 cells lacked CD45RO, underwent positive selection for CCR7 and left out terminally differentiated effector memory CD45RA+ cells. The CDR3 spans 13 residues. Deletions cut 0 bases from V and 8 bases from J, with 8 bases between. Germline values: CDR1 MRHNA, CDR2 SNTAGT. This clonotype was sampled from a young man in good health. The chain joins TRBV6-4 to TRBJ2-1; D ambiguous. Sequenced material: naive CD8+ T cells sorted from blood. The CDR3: CASSDSLKDEQFF. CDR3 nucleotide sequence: TGTGCCAGCAGTGACTCTTTAAAAGATGAGCAGTTCTTC.